This T cell receptor (beta chain) was found in a study of spatial heterogeneity in lung cancer. Time point denoted: blood at routine non-recurrence follow-up after resection. Trimming removed 5 bases at V and 11 bases at J, with 18 bases between. Germline CDR1 and CDR2: MNHNY and SVGAGI (reference sequence). The CDR3 runs to 14 residues. TCRdb independently ran MiXCR on the 5' RACE reads; one entry per CDR3 protein. The profile shows 45,000 to 50,000 distinct CDR3 sequences, about 12% of them singletons. This specimen consisted of PBMCs, obtained at follow-up. This TCR derives from a male donor with early-stage non-small cell lung cancer. The gene calls are TRBV6-6 and TRBJ1-4; D remains unclear. CDR3 loop: CASSELTVPDKLFF. The CDR3 region has the DNA TGTGCCAGCAGTGAATTAACAGTCCCGGATAAACTGTTTTTT.